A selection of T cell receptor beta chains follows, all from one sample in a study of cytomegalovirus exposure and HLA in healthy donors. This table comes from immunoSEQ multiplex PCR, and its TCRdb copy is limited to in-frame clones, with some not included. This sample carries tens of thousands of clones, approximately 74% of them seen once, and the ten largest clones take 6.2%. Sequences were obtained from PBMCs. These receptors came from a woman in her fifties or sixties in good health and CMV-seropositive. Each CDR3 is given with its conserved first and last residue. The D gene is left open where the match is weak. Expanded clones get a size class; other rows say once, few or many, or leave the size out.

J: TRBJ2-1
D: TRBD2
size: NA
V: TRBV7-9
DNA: TGTGCCAGCAGCCCCGGGAGACTAGCGGAGAGGAACAATGAGCAGTTCTTC
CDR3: CASSPGRLAERNNEQFF

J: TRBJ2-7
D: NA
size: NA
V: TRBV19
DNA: TGTGCCAGTAGTACGTACGCGGGGCAGGCCTACGAGCAGTACTTC
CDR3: CASSTYAGQAYEQYF

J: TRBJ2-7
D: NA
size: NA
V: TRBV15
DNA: TGTGCCACCAGCAGAGATCGCCCCCAGGGGACCGTCGGTGGCGGACGCTACGAGCAGTACTTC
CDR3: CATSRDRPQGTVGGGRYEQYF

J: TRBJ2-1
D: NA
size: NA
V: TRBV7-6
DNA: TGTGCCAGCAGCTTAGCACCGGGACTGCACAATGAGCAGTTCTTC
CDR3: CASSLAPGLHNEQFF

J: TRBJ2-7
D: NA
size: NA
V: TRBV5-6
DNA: TGTGCCAGCAGCTTGGGGCCCCCGCCCCTCCGCGAGCAGTACTTC
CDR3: CASSLGPPPLREQYF

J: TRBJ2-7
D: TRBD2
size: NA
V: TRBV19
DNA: TGTGCCAGTAGTACCTCGGGACTAGCGGGAGAGGTGCAGTACTTC
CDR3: CASSTSGLAGEVQYF

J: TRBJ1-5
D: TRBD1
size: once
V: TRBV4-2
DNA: TGTGCCAGCAGCCCAGGACAGGGGGCAGAGCCCCAGCATTTT
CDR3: CASSPGQGAEPQHF

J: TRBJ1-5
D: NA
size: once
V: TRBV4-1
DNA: TGCGCCAGCAGCCAAGAAGGAGGGGCAGGCAATCAGCCCCAGCATTTT
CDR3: CASSQEGGAGNQPQHF

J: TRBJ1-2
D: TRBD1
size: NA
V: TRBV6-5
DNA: TGTGCCAGCAGAACAGACAGGGGGGCTGATGGCTACACCTTC
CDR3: CASRTDRGADGYTF

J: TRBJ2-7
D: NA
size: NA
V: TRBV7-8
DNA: TGTGCCAGCAGCTTAGCGCTGCAGGGGTTTATCCACGAGCAGTACTTC
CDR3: CASSLALQGFIHEQYF

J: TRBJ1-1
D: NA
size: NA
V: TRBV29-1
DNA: TGCAGCGTTGAGGAGGGGCGTGACACTGAAGCTTTCTTT
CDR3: CSVEEGRDTEAFF